This TCR beta chain was obtained from a study of cytomegalovirus exposure and HLA in healthy donors. The V end lost 7 bases, the J end lost 6 bases, and 15 bases lay between the germline ends. CDR3 length: 13 amino acids. The germline gives CDR1 ENHRY, CDR2 SYGVKD. The PCR employed 60 Vbeta primers together with 13 Jbeta primers. Data came from immunoSEQ multiplex PCR; TCRdb stores just in-frame clones and leaves some out. Of 45,000 to 55,000 clones detected, around 82% appear once; the ten largest clones hold around 8%. This TCR derives from a man in his thirties or forties in good health and CMV-seropositive. The rearrangement links TRBV10-3 to TRBJ1-1, with D uncertain. The specimen was PBMCs. CDR3 sequence (DNA): TGTGCCATCAAATCGGGGAAAAACTCTGAAGCTTTCTTT. This codes for CAIKSGKNSEAFF.